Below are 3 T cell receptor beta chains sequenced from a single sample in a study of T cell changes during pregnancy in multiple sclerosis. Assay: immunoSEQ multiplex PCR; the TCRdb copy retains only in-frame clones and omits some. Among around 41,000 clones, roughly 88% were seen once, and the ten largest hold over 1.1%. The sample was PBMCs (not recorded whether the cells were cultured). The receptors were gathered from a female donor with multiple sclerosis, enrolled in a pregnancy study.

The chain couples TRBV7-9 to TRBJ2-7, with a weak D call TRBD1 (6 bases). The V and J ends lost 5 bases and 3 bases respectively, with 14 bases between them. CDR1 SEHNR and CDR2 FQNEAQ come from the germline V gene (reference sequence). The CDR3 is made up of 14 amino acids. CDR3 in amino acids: CASSGWDKDYEQYF. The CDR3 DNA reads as TGTGCCAGCAGCGGGTGGGACAAAGACTACGAGCAGTACTTC.

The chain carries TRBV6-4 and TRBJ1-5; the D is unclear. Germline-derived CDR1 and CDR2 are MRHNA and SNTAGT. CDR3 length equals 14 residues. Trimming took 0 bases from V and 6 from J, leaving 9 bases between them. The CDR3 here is CASSDSSEGQPQHF. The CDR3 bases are TGTGCCAGCAGTGACTCCTCAGAGGGTCAGCCCCAGCATTTT.

The CDR3 loop reads CAWSVLARGHGGEQFF. The CDR3 nucleotides read TGTGCCTGGAGTGTACTTGCCAGGGGCCACGGGGGTGAGCAGTTCTTC. The chain links TRBV30 to TRBJ2-1; D is perhaps TRBD1 or TRBD2 (6 bases each). Germline V gives CDR1 GTSNPN, CDR2 SVGIG (reference sequence). The CDR3 consists of 16 residues. V gave up 0 bases and J gave up 9 bases, with 21 bases separating them.